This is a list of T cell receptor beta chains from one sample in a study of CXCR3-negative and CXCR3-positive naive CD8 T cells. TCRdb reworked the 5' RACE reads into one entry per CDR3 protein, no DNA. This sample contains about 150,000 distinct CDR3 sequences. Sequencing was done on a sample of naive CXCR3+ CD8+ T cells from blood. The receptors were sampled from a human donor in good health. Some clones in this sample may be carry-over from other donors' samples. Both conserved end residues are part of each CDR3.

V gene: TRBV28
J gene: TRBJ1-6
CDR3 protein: CASSPSGSSYNSPLHF

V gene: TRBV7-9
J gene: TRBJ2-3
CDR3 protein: CASRGVAGLSDTQYF

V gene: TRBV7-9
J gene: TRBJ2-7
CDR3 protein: CASSLESRDGSYEQYF

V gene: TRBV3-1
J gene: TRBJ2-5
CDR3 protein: CASSQGVAGGEETQYF

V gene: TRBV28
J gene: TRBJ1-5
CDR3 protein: CASTARGQAYSNQPQHF

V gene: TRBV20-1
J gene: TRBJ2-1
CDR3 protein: CSARRRVSIFLDEQFF

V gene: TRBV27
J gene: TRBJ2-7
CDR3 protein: CASSLSAGVRSYEQYF

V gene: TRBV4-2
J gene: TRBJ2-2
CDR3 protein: CASSQLAGGTGELFF

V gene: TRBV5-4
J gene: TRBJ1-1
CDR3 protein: CASSVRGNTEAFF

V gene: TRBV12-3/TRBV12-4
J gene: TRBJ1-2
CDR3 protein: CASTLSGSYGYTF

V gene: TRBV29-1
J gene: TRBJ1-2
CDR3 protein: CSVEFRDSYGYTF

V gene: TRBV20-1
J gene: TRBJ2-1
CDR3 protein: CSARDPALTGDEQFF

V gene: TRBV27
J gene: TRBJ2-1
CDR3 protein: CASSWSSGYEQFF